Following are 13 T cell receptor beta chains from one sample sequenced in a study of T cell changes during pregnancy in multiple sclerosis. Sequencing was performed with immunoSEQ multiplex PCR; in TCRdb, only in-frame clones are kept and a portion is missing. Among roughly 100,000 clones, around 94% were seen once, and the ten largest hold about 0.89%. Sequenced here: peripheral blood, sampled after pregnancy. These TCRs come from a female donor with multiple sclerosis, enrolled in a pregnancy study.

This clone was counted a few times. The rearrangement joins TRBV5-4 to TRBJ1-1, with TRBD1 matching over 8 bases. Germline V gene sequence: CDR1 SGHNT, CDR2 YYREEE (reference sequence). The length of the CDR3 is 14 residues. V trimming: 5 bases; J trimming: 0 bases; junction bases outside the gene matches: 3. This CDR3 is CASSPTGVNTEAFF. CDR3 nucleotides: TGTGCCAGCAGTCCGACAGGGGTGAACACTGAAGCTTTCTTT. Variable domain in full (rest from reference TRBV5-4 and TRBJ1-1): ETGVTQSPTHLIKTRGQQVTLRCSSQSGHNTVSWYQQALGQGPQFIFQYYREEENGRGNFPPRFSGLQFPNYSSELNVNALELDDSALYLCASSPTGVNTEAFFGQGTRLTVV.

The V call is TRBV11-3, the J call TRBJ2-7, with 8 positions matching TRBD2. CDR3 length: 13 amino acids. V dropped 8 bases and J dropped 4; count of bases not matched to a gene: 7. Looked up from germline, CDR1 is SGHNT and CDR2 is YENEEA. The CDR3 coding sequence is TGTGCCAGCTCAGGAGCGGGAGATTACGAGCAGTACTTC. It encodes CASSGAGDYEQYF. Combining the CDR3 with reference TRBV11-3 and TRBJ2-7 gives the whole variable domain EAGVVQSPRYKIIEKKQPVAFWCNPISGHNTLYWYLQNLGQGPELLIRYENEEAVDDSQLPKDRFSAERLKGVDSTLKIQPAELGDSAVYLCASSGAGDYEQYFGPGTRLTVT.

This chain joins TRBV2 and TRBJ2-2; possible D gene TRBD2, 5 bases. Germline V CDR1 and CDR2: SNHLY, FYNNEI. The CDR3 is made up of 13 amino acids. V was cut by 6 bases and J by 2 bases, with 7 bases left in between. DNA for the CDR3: TGTGCCAGCAGGCGACTAAACACCGGGGAGCTGTTTTTT. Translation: CASRRLNTGELFF.

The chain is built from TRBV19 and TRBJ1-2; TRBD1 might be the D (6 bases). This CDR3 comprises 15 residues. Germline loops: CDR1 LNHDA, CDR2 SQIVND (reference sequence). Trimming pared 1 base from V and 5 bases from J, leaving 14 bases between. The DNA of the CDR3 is TGTGCCAGTAGTATAGGGCAGGGGAGACGGTATGGCTACACCTTC. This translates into CASSIGQGRRYGYTF.

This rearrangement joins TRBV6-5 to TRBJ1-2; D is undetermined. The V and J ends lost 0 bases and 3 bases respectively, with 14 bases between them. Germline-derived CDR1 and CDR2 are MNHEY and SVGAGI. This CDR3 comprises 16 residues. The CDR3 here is CASSYSEATRHYGYTF. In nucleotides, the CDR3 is TGTGCCAGCAGTTACTCGGAGGCAACGAGGCACTATGGCTACACCTTC.

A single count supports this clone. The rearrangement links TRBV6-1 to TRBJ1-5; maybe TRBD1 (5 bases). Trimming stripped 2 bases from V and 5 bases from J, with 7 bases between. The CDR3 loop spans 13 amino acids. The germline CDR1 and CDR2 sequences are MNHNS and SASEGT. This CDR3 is CASSEQGDQPQHF. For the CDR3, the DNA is TGTGCCAGCAGTGAACAGGGTGATCAGCCCCAGCATTTT.

The CDR3 coding sequence is TGTGCCAGCAGTCAGACTGAGAACGAGCAGTACTTC. It yields the protein CASSQTENEQYF. V usage is TRBV7-9 and J usage is TRBJ2-7; D is ambiguous. V dropped 6 bases and J dropped 5 bases, with 11 bases sitting between them. The V gene's germline CDR1 is SEHNR and CDR2 FQNEAQ (reference sequence). The CDR3 runs 12 residues.

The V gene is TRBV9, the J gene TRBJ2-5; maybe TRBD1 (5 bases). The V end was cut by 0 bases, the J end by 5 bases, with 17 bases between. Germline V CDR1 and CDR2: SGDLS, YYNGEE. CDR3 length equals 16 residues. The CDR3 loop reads CASSVEPAGYEETQYF. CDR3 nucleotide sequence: TGTGCCAGCAGCGTAGAACCGGCAGGGTACGAGGAGACCCAGTACTTC.

The DNA for the CDR3 is TGCGCCAGCAGCTTGGCATCACTCGCCCTAGCGAAGAATGAGCAGTTCTTC. This sequence encodes CASSLASLALAKNEQFF. The V call is TRBV5-1, the J call TRBJ2-1; D might be TRBD2 (6 bases). From germline, CDR1 is SGHRS and CDR2 YFSETQ. The V end was cut by 0 bases, the J end by 7 bases, with 20 bases between. The CDR3 sequence is 17 residues long.

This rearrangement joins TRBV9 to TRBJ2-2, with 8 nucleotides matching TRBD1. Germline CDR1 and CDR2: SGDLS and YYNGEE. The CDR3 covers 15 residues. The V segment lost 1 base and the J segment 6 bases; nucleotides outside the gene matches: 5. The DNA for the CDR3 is TGTGCCAGCAGCGTAACTCAGGGGGCCCCCGGGGAGCTGTTTTTT. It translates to CASSVTQGAPGELFF.

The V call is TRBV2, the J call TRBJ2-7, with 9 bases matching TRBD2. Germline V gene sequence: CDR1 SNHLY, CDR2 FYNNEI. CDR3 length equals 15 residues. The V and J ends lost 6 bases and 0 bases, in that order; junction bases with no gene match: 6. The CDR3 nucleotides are TGTGCCAGCAGAAGGAAAGCGGGGGGCTCCTACGAGCAGTACTTC. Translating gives CASRRKAGGSYEQYF.

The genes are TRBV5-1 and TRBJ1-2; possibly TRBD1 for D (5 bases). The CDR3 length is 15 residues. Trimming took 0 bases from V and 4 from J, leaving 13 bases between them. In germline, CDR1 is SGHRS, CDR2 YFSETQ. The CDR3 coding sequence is TGCGCCAGCAGCTTGGACGCCCAGGGTCTCTATGGCTACACCTTC. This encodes CASSLDAQGLYGYTF.

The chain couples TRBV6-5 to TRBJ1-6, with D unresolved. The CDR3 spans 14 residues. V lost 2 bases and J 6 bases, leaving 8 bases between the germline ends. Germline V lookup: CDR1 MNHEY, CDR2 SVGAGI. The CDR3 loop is CASSYEISNSPLHF. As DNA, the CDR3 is TGTGCCAGCAGTTACGAGATATCTAATTCACCCCTCCACTTT.